This T cell receptor (beta chain) was documented in a study of spatial heterogeneity in lung cancer. As for the study in general: Each time, sequencing found more beta-chain sequences than alpha-chain sequences. For the average unique TCR and UMI combination, more than nine occurrences appeared in raw reads.

This clonotype showed up many times. Germline CDR1 and CDR2: SGHTA and FQGNSA. V was clipped by 5 bases and J by 8 bases, with 19 bases between them. CDR3 size: 16 residues. On each TCR cDNA molecule, a unique molecular identifier was present. TCRdb reprocessed the 5' RACE reads with MiXCR, giving one entry per CDR3 protein. The sample lists approximately 11,000 distinct CDR3 sequences; roughly 6.2% were seen once. Time point indicated: sample taken at primary tumor resection. The study sequenced unsorted whole RNA from tumor, nontumor lung or frozen PBMC. The V call is TRBV7-2, the J call TRBJ1-6; D might be TRBD1 (6 bases). Here the sequenced sample was normal lung tissue next to the tumor, taken at surgery. This receptor was obtained from a male donor with early-stage non-small cell lung cancer. Here the CDR3 DNA reads TGTGCCAGCAGCACTCCTTCAGGGGTTCAGGATTCACCCCTCCACTTT. As protein: CASSTPSGVQDSPLHF.